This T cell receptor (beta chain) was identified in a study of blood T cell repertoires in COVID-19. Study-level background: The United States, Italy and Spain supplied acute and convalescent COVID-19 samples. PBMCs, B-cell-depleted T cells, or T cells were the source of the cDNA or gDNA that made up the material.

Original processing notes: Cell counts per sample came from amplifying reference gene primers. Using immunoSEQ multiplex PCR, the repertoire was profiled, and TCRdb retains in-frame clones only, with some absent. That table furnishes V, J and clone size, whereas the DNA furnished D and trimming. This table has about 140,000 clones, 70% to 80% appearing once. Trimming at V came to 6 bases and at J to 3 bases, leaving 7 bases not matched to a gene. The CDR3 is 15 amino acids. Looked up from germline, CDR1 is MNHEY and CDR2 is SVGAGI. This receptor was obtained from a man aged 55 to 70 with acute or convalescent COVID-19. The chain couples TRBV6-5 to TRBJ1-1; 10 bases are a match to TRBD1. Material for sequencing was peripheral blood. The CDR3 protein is CASRNTGTGDTEAFF. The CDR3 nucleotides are TGTGCCAGCAGGAATACCGGGACAGGGGACACTGAAGCTTTCTTT.